The 32 T cell receptor beta chains below were found in one sample sequenced in a study of cytomegalovirus exposure and HLA in healthy donors. A multiplex PCR was run with 60 Vbeta primers and 13 Jbeta primers. Produced via immunoSEQ multiplex PCR; TCRdb's table is partial and in-frame only. This sample has over 200,000 clones, with approximately 90% found just once. Sample: PBMCs. Receptors were obtained from a woman under 30 in good health and CMV-seronegative.

The V gene is TRBV16, the J gene TRBJ1-2; 10 bases fit TRBD1. V shed 0 bases and J 10 bases; nucleotides not matched to a gene: 11. The CDR3 has 16 residues. Per the germline V gene, CDR1 is KGHSY and CDR2 is FQNENV. CDR3 nucleotide sequence: TGTGCCAGCAGCCAATCAGGACAGGGACAGGGGCCTGTCTACACCTTC. This gives the protein CASSQSGQGQGPVYTF.

This chain connects TRBV6-6 to TRBJ2-3; no clear D. This CDR3 contains 15 residues. Deletions cut 0 bases from V and 3 bases from J, with 10 bases between. The germline CDR1 and CDR2 sequences are MNHNY and SVGAGI (reference sequence). CDR3 in amino acids: CASSYSAGGTDTQYF. The CDR3 nucleotides are TGTGCCAGCAGTTACTCTGCAGGTGGGACAGATACGCAGTATTTT.

This chain connects TRBV6-6 to TRBJ1-2; no firm D call. The germline V and J ends were trimmed by 6 bases and 5 bases, with 13 bases remaining between them. The CDR3 runs to 13 residues. Germline CDR1 reads MNHNY; CDR2 reads SVGAGI (reference sequence). The CDR3 coding sequence is TGTGCCAGCAGCCTTTCGGGAGAATATGGCTACACCTTC. Amino acid sequence: CASSLSGEYGYTF.

The chain recombines TRBV14 with TRBJ2-1; TRBD2 agrees at 9 bases. The J segment lost 0 bases and the V segment lost 7 bases, leaving 13 bases of the junction unmatched. Germline V lookup: CDR1 SGHDN, CDR2 FVKESK. The CDR3 sequence is 18 residues long. This CDR3 reads CASNPGIRGGDSYNEQFF. Written as DNA, the CDR3 is TGTGCCAGCAACCCCGGGATCCGCGGGGGGGACTCCTACAATGAGCAGTTCTTC.

The V call is TRBV5-1, the J call TRBJ2-6, with D maybe TRBD2 (6 bases). The V and J ends lost 0 bases and 4 bases respectively, with 14 bases between them. CDR1 is SGHRS and CDR2 is YFSETQ in the germline V gene. There are 17 residues in the CDR3. CDR3 sequence reads: CASSLGFGGSGANVLTF. CDR3 nucleotide sequence: TGCGCCAGCAGCTTGGGGTTCGGGGGTTCGGGGGCCAACGTCCTGACTTTC.

The J gene is TRBJ2-3, the V gene TRBV30, with no clear D. The CDR3 is made up of 15 amino acids. The germline CDR1 and CDR2 sequences are GTSNPN and SVGIG (reference sequence). V was clipped by 1 base and J by 4 bases, with 15 bases between them. The CDR3 loop reads CAWSAVGLIPDTQYF. The CDR3 nucleotides read TGTGCCTGGAGTGCTGTGGGCTTAATTCCAGATACGCAGTATTTT. Drawing the rest from reference TRBV30 and TRBJ2-3, the complete variable domain is SQTIHQWPATLVQPVGSPLSLECTVEGTSNPNLYWYRQAAGRGLQLLFYSVGIGQISSEVPQNLSASRPQDRQFILSSKKLLLSDSGFYLCAWSAVGLIPDTQYFGPGTRLTVL.

The chain is built from TRBV6-5 and TRBJ2-7, with 7 bases identical to TRBD2. The CDR3 consists of 14 residues. V lost 7 bases and J lost 2; bases outside the gene matches: 8. CDR1 is MNHEY, CDR2 SVGAGI, per germline. The CDR3 reads CASIRTSGAYEQYF. Written as DNA, the CDR3 is TGTGCCAGCATTAGGACTAGTGGCGCCTACGAGCAGTACTTC.

CDR3 DNA: TGTGCCAGCAGGGGACAGACGAACACCGGGGAGCTGTTTTTT. Translated: CASRGQTNTGELFF. The chain recombines TRBV11-2 with TRBJ2-2, with 7 nucleotides matching TRBD1. There are 14 residues in the CDR3. Germline V gene data show CDR1 as SGHAT and CDR2 as FQNNGV. V shed 6 bases and J 0 bases; nucleotides not matched to a gene: 1.

CDR3 coding DNA: TGTGCCAGCCTCGGCGGGAGTGGCTACAATGAGCAGTTCTTC. Amino acids: CASLGGSGYNEQFF. The chain combines TRBV6-6 with TRBJ2-1, with 7 bases identical to TRBD2. Germline-derived CDR1 and CDR2 are MNHNY and SVGAGI (reference sequence). There are 14 residues in the CDR3. The V segment lost 8 bases and the J segment 3 bases; nucleotides outside the gene matches: 7.

This clone was seen a handful of times. The chain recombines TRBV5-1 with TRBJ2-5; 9 bases line up with TRBD2. TRBJ2-7 matches the DNA end more closely, so the J call is doubtful. In germline, CDR1 is SGHRS, CDR2 YFSETQ. There are 14 residues in the CDR3. The DNA of the CDR3 is TGCGCCAGCAAGTCGAGCGGGGGGTTTGACGAGCAGTACTTC. Translated: CASKSSGGFDEQYF.

This clone was detected only once. The rearrangement uses TRBV4-3 and TRBJ1-2, with D perhaps TRBD1 (5 bases). V lost 1 base to trimming and J lost 4 bases, with 10 bases between them. The CDR3 is 14 residues long. The germline V gene has CDR1 LGHNA and CDR2 YSLEER. The CDR3 is CASSQASGGYGYTF. The CDR3 nucleotides read TGCGCCAGCAGCCAAGCTTCGGGGGGCTATGGCTACACCTTC.

This chain links TRBV5-5 with TRBJ2-4, with 8 bases aligning to TRBD2. This CDR3 spans 16 amino acids. The germline gives CDR1 SGHKS, CDR2 YYEKEE (reference sequence). V lost 4 bases, J lost 1 base, and 7 bases stayed unmatched. Written as DNA, the CDR3 is TGTGCCAGCAGCATACGGGGGGGTATGGCCAAAAACATTCAGTACTTC. Its translation: CASSIRGGMAKNIQYF.

V gene TRBV6-6 combines with J gene TRBJ1-2; D gene unclear. Germline CDR1 and CDR2: MNHNY and SVGAGI (reference sequence). V was pared by 7 bases and J by 2 bases, with 11 bases between. This CDR3 comprises 13 residues. CDR3: CASMNNKNYGYTF. The DNA of the CDR3 is TGTGCCAGCATGAATAACAAGAACTATGGCTACACCTTC.

The chain couples TRBV27 to TRBJ2-1; D unresolved. Trimming cost V 5 bases and J 4 bases, with 6 bases left between them. Per germline, CDR1 MNHEY and CDR2 SMNVEV (reference sequence). The CDR3 totals 12 residues. The CDR3 nucleotides are TGTGCCAGCAGTATAGATTACAATGAGCAGTTCTTC. It is translated as CASSIDYNEQFF.

The CDR3 here is CASASPPSQRDEQFF. DNA of the CDR3: TGTGCCAGCGCCTCCCCCCCTAGCCAGAGGGATGAGCAGTTCTTC. The chain carries TRBV6-5 and TRBJ2-1, with a weak D call TRBD2 (5 bases). V shed 8 bases and J shed 8 bases, with 22 bases lying between them. Germline lookup yields CDR1 MNHEY and CDR2 SVGAGI. This CDR3 contains 15 residues.

As DNA, the CDR3 is TGTGCCAGCTCCGCCACGCTAGGTTACGTGTACGAGCAGTACTTC. It encodes CASSATLGYVYEQYF. V is TRBV18 and J is TRBJ2-7, with D unresolved. Per the germline V gene, CDR1 is KGHSH and CDR2 is LQKENI. The CDR3 extends over 15 amino acids. The germline V and J ends were trimmed by 6 bases and 4 bases, with 19 bases remaining between them. Combining the CDR3 with reference TRBV18 and TRBJ2-7 gives the whole variable domain NAGVMQNPRHLVRRRGQEARLRCSPMKGHSHVYWYRQLPEEGLKFMVYLQKENIIDESGMPKERFSAEFPKEGPSILRIQQVVRGDSAAYFCASSATLGYVYEQYFGPGTRLTVT.

As regards this clone: A read error may account for a junction end that differs from germline. The J gene is TRBJ2-7, the V gene TRBV7-9; 9 nucleotides align to TRBD1. This CDR3 comprises 13 residues. CDR1 SEHNR and CDR2 FQNEAQ come from the germline V gene (reference sequence). The CDR3 bases are TGTGCCAGCAGCTTAGACGGAGGACAGGGGTCTTTCTTC. This codes for CASSLDGGQGSFF. The full variable domain, completed using reference TRBV7-9 and TRBJ2-7, is DTGVSQNPRHKITKRGQNVTFRCDPISEHNRLYWYRQTLGQGPEFLTYFQNEAQLEKSRLLSDRFSAERPKGSFSTLEIQRTEQGDSAMYLCASSLDGGQGSFFGPGTRLTVT.

This clone was counted once. The CDR3 reads CASSLSGTSGTRTQYF. The CDR3 nucleotides are TGTGCCAGCAGCTTATCGGGGACTAGCGGTACGCGGACGCAGTATTTT. V and J are TRBV7-9 and TRBJ2-3; the match to TRBD2 covers 11 bases. CDR1 and CDR2 (germline): SEHNR, FQNEAQ (reference sequence). The length of the CDR3 is 16 residues. Trimming cost V 2 bases and J 9 bases; bases outside gene matches: 10.

This clone was seen just once. The chain is built from TRBV6-1 and TRBJ2-7, with 7 bases identical to TRBD2. The germline CDR1 and CDR2 sequences are MNHNS and SASEGT. This CDR3 is 14 amino acids long. V lost 1 base, J lost 0 bases, and 0 bases stayed unmatched. The DNA of the CDR3 is TGTGCCAGCAGTGAAGGGACTAGCTCCTACGAGCAGTACTTC. Its translation: CASSEGTSSYEQYF.

CDR3 sequence: CASSLGARSIPYEQYF. The CDR3 DNA sequence: TGTGCCAGCAGCTTGGGCGCGAGGTCCATCCCCTACGAGCAGTACTTC. The genes are TRBV5-5 and TRBJ2-7; D is ambiguous. Germline lookup yields CDR1 SGHKS and CDR2 YYEKEE (reference sequence). This CDR3 has 16 amino acids. V was cut by 0 bases and J by 2 bases, with 15 bases left in between.

The CDR3 bases are TGCGCCAGCAGCCTCGACCGGGGGGTTGAAGCTTTCTTT. It encodes CASSLDRGVEAFF. V usage is TRBV5-1 and J usage is TRBJ1-1; a possible D gene is TRBD1 (5 bases). This CDR3 spans 13 amino acids. Per the germline V gene, CDR1 is SGHRS and CDR2 is YFSETQ. The germline V and J ends were trimmed by 4 bases and 7 bases, with 14 bases remaining between them.

The V gene is TRBV6-4, the J gene TRBJ2-2; 8 bases match TRBD2. The V gene's germline CDR1 is MRHNA and CDR2 SNTAGT. This CDR3 has 14 amino acids. V lost 4 bases, J lost 4 bases, and 2 bases stayed unmatched. CDR3 in DNA: TGTGCCAGCAGTGTAACTAGCGGCACCGGGGAGCTGTTTTTT. This gives the protein CASSVTSGTGELFF.

This chain links TRBV10-3 with TRBJ2-3; no definite D call. Germline loops: CDR1 ENHRY, CDR2 SYGVKD. CDR3 length equals 14 residues. V was trimmed by 0 bases and J by 10 bases, leaving 14 bases between them. In DNA, the CDR3 is TGTGCCATCAGTGAGTCGACGGGTTTTTCCCCGCAGTATTTT. Translating gives CAISESTGFSPQYF.

The genes are TRBV5-1 and TRBJ2-1, with TRBD2 identical over 8 bases. Losses at the gene ends were 4 bases for V and 4 bases for J; bases not matched to a gene: 10. The V gene's germline CDR1 is SGHRS and CDR2 YFSETQ. This CDR3 has 16 residues. CDR3 bases: TGCGCCAGCAGCCCTTTTACTAGCGGTTCGTACAATGAGCAGTTCTTC. Residues: CASSPFTSGSYNEQFF.

V gene TRBV7-2 combines with J gene TRBJ2-5, with 8 bases matching TRBD2. The J segment lost 5 bases and the V segment lost 1 base, leaving 3 bases of the junction unmatched. This CDR3 spans 14 amino acids. Germline assignment: CDR1 SGHTA and CDR2 FQGNSA. The DNA for the CDR3 is TGTGCCAGCAGCTTAGGGTCGGGGGGGGAGACCCAGTACTTC. Its protein product is CASSLGSGGETQYF.

With regard to this clone: Relative to the germline gene, one junction end is altered; a read error may explain this. The genes are TRBV5-6 and TRBJ2-7; the match to TRBD1 covers 8 bases. This CDR3 region has 14 residues. Germline CDR1 reads SGHDT; CDR2 reads YYEEEE. This CDR3 reads CASSPNRDGQGWDF. The CDR3 DNA sequence: TGTGCCAGCAGCCCGAATCGAGATGGACAGGGTTGGGACTTC. The full variable domain, in which reference TRBV5-6 and TRBJ2-7 provide the parts outside the CDR3, is DAGVTQSPTHLIKTRGQQVTLRCSPKSGHDTVSWYQQALGQGPQFIFQYYEEEERQRGNFPDRFSGHQFPNYSSELNVNALLLGDSALYLCASSPNRDGQGWDFGPGTRLTVT.

This clone was observed a few times. The chain joins TRBV25-1 to TRBJ2-7; TRBD2 is a possible D gene (6 bases). Trimming removed 3 bases from V and 3 bases from J, with 15 bases in between. The CDR3 consists of 15 residues. Germline V gene data show CDR1 as MGHDK and CDR2 as SYGVNS. Written as DNA, the CDR3 is TGTGCCAGCAGTGACGGCGGGGCTGCGGGCTACGAGCAGTACTTC. The encoded protein is CASSDGGAAGYEQYF.

The gene calls are TRBV7-6 and TRBJ1-1; D unclear. Germline lookup yields CDR1 SGHVS and CDR2 FNYEAQ. CDR3 length equals 13 residues. V lost 3 bases, J lost 3 bases, and 8 bases lay in between. CDR3 DNA: TGTGCCAGCAGCTTTAATGACTACACTGAAGCTTTCTTT. This sequence encodes CASSFNDYTEAFF.

V and J are TRBV28 and TRBJ2-7, with 7 bases lining up with TRBD1. The CDR3 totals 13 residues. Germline V gene sequence: CDR1 MDHEN, CDR2 SYDVKM. The V and J ends lost 4 bases and 3 bases, in that order; junction bases with no gene match: 3. The CDR3 nucleotides are TGTGCCAGCAGTTGGTCAGGGGGCTACGAGCAGTACTTC. Its protein is CASSWSGGYEQYF.

In DNA, the CDR3 is TGCGCCAGCAGCTTGAAGGAGAGCTCCGAGCAGTACTTC. This codes for CASSLKESSEQYF. The chain has TRBV5-1 and TRBJ2-7; no clear D gene. The CDR3 has 13 amino acids. CDR1 and CDR2 from the germline V gene are SGHRS and YFSETQ. The V and J ends lost 1 base and 6 bases respectively, with 11 bases between them.

Here the CDR3 reads CASSLKGQQQFF. The CDR3 DNA reads TGTGCCAGCAGCTTAAAGGGACAGCAGCAGTTCTTC. V is TRBV7-2 and J is TRBJ2-1, with 7 positions matching TRBD1. Germline CDR1 SGHTA, CDR2 FQGNSA. The length of the CDR3 is 12 residues. With V trimmed by 2 bases and J by 11 bases, 3 bases remained unmatched.

The chain recombines TRBV27 with TRBJ1-4, with D unclear. The CDR3 is 15 residues long. The germline CDR1 and CDR2 sequences are MNHEY and SMNVEV (reference sequence). V lost 5 bases and J lost 9, with 19 bases in between. The CDR3 loop reads CASSPTAGSGQKLFF. The DNA for the CDR3 is TGTGCCAGCAGTCCCACCGCGGGGTCCGGGCAAAAACTGTTTTTT.